The entry below gives a single T cell receptor (beta chain) sequence along with its context. This entry is derived from a study of shared clonotypes between healthy human individuals. Study at large: Ranging from 18 to 49 in age, donors were a couple of women and a few men.

This CDR3 has 14 amino acids. The junction had 10 bases not matched to a gene; V was cut back by 6 bases and J by 6 bases. Germline V gene lookup returns CDR1 WSHSY and CDR2 SAAADI. Produced via immunoSEQ multiplex PCR; TCRdb's table is partial and in-frame only. The sample yields some 630,000 clones, around 72% seen once. The chain joins TRBV10-2 to TRBJ2-7; TRBD2 matches at 8 bases. What was sequenced was memory CD4+ T cells sorted from blood. Subset indicated: CD45RA-negative fraction. The receptor was isolated from a woman aged 25 to 39 in good health. The CDR3 reads CASRIAGPLAEQYF. CDR3 in DNA: TGCGCCAGCAGAATAGCGGGACCCCTTGCCGAGCAGTACTTC.